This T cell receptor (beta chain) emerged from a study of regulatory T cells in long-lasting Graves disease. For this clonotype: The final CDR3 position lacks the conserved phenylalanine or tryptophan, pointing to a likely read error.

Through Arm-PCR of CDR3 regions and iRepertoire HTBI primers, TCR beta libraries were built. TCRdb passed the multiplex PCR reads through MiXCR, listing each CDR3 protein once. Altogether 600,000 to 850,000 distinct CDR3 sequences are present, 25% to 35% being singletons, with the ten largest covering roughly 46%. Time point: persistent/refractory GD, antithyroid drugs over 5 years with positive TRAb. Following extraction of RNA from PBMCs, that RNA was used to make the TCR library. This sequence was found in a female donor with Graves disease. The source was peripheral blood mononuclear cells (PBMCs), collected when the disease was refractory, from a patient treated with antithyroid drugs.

The CDR3 reads CASSQTGWNSPLHL. CDR3 in DNA: TGTGCCAGCAGTCAGACAGGGTGGAATTCACCCCTCCACCTT. The J gene is TRBJ1-6, the V gene TRBV7-3; TRBD1 matches 7 bases. Germline V CDR1 and CDR2: SGHTA, FQGTGA. This CDR3 is built from 14 residues. J was trimmed by 7 bases and V by 6 bases; bases with no gene match: 6.